A selection of T cell receptor beta chains follows, all from one sample in a study of OX40 agonist ivuxolimab in advanced cancers. TCRdb's table, derived via immunoSEQ multiplex PCR, lists solely in-frame clones and lacks some. The profile shows 75,000 to 90,000 clones, approximately 90% of them singletons. Sequences were derived from CD4+ or CD8+ T cells sorted from blood, sampled in a trial of the OX40 agonist ivuxolimab. The receptors were sampled from an adult with an advanced solid tumor such as melanoma, head and neck, liver or kidney cancer. The CDR3 runs from the conserved cysteine through the conserved F or W. A D gene is named only where the DNA matches it firmly. Size is omitted from some rows. Given values are once, few, many or a class for expanded clones.

V gene	CDR3 length	J gene	clone size	D gene	CDR3 protein	CDR3 DNA
TRBV19	12	TRBJ1-2	-	-	CASSIAVGGYTF	TGTGCCAGTAGTATAGCCGTGGGGGGCTACACCTTC
TRBV5-1	16	TRBJ2-3	-	TRBD2	CASSLFPGLAVDTQYF	TGCGCCAGCAGCTTGTTCCCGGGACTAGCGGTAGATACGCAGTATTTT
TRBV19	14	TRBJ2-6	-	-	CASSIGSGANVLTF	TGTGCCAGTAGTATCGGTTCTGGGGCCAACGTCCTGACTTTC
TRBV5-1	11	TRBJ2-2	-	-	CASTNTGELFF	TGCGCCAGCACGAACACCGGGGAGCTGTTTTTT
TRBV10-3	14	TRBJ1-5	once	-	CAIRGQGVNQPQHF	TGTGCCATCAGAGGGCAGGGAGTCAATCAGCCCCAGCATTTT
TRBV5-4	17	TRBJ2-3	-	-	CASSLWSGFQGGDTQYF	TGTGCCAGCAGCTTGTGGTCGGGTTTCCAGGGGGGAGATACGCAGTATTTT
TRBV6-6	16	TRBJ2-7	-	-	CASSPLDTGNSYEQYF	TGTGCCAGCAGCCCTCTCGACACAGGTAACTCCTACGAGCAGTACTTC
TRBV5-6	14	TRBJ1-1	-	-	CASSFGRKNTEAFF	TGTGCCAGCAGCTTTGGTCGGAAGAACACTGAAGCTTTCTTT
TRBV6-6	14	TRBJ1-1	once	-	CASSSQGSGTEAFF	TGTGCCAGCAGTTCCCAGGGGTCGGGCACTGAAGCTTTCTTT
TRBV7-9	14	TRBJ1-2	-	-	CASSLSRDNYGYTF	TGTGCCAGCAGCCTGTCTCGTGATAACTATGGCTACACCTTC
TRBV5-4	14	TRBJ1-1	-	-	CASSQHGINTEAFF	TGTGCCAGCAGCCAGCACGGGATTAACACTGAAGCTTTCTTT
TRBV11-2	14	TRBJ1-1	-	-	CASSLRRRDTEAFF	TGTGCCAGCAGCTTAAGGCGGCGAGACACTGAAGCTTTCTTT
TRBV7-2	14	TRBJ2-7	-	TRBD1	CASSPNRGPNEQYF	TGTGCCAGCAGTCCAAACAGGGGGCCCAACGAGCAGTACTTC
TRBV5-1	13	TRBJ2-5	-	-	CASSLDSGKTQYF	TGCGCCAGCAGCTTGGACAGTGGGAAGACCCAGTACTTC
TRBV5-6	15	TRBJ2-5	-	-	CASSFLSTAQETQYF	TGTGCCAGCAGCTTTCTAAGTACAGCCCAAGAGACCCAGTACTTC
TRBV25-1	15	TRBJ2-2	-	-	CASSEPTGFTGELFF	TGTGCCAGCAGTGAACCTACAGGGTTCACCGGGGAGCTGTTTTTT
TRBV5-1	14	TRBJ2-1	-	TRBD2	CASTGTSGSNEQFF	TGCGCCAGCACAGGGACTAGCGGGAGCAATGAGCAGTTCTTC
TRBV7-2	13	TRBJ2-5	-	-	CASSLGSQETQYF	TGTGCCAGCAGCCTCGGTAGCCAAGAGACCCAGTACTTC
TRBV4-2	15	TRBJ2-4	-	-	CASSQDGGAKNIQYF	TGTGCCAGCAGCCAAGATGGTGGAGCCAAAAACATTCAGTACTTC
TRBV7-2	14	TRBJ2-2	-	-	CASSLGGNTGELFF	TGTGCCAGCAGCTTAGGGGGCAACACCGGGGAGCTGTTTTTT
TRBV25-1	14	TRBJ1-5	-	TRBD1	CASSQGGPNQPQHF	TGTGCCAGCAGTCAGGGGGGCCCCAATCAGCCCCAGCATTTT
TRBV7-9	16	TRBJ1-3	-	TRBD1	CASSLRTGVYGNTIYF	TGTGCCAGCAGCTTAAGGACAGGGGTCTATGGAAACACCATATATTTT
TRBV19	16	TRBJ2-3	once	TRBD2	CAISSGVAGAADTQYF	TGTGCCATCTCCAGCGGGGTAGCGGGAGCAGCAGATACGCAGTATTTT
TRBV7-3	16	TRBJ2-5	-	-	CASSPQPNIARETQYF	TGTGCCAGCAGCCCCCAACCCAATATAGCCCGAGAGACCCAGTACTTC
TRBV19	14	TRBJ1-1	-	TRBD1	CASIRTGGITEAFF	TGTGCCAGTATTAGGACAGGGGGCATAACTGAAGCTTTCTTT
TRBV2	16	TRBJ1-2	-	-	CASSEGGGRGLSGYTF	TGTGCCAGCAGTGAAGGGGGGGGCAGGGGACTGAGTGGCTACACCTTC
TRBV7-9	15	TRBJ2-3	few	-	CASSLMAQGTDTQYF	TGTGCCAGCAGCTTAATGGCCCAGGGGACAGATACGCAGTATTTT
TRBV7-2	14	TRBJ2-7	-	TRBD1	CASSTGQGAYEQYF	TGTGCCAGCAGCACAGGACAGGGAGCCTACGAGCAGTACTTC
TRBV9	14	TRBJ2-7	-	-	CASSVYGNSYEQYF	TGTGCCAGCAGCGTATACGGGAACTCCTACGAGCAGTACTTC
TRBV4-2	14	TRBJ1-1	few	-	CASSQHGINTEAFF	TGTGCCAGCAGCCAGCACGGGATTAACACTGAAGCTTTCTTT
TRBV7-6	14	TRBJ2-5	-	TRBD1	CASSRTGGTETQYF	TGTGCCAGCAGCCGGACAGGGGGGACAGAGACCCAGTACTTC
TRBV28	14	TRBJ1-5	once	-	CASSPPGRHQPQHF	TGTGCCAGCAGTCCCCCAGGAAGGCATCAGCCCCAGCATTTT
TRBV5-6	17	TRBJ1-4	once	TRBD1	CASSLSRDRGRYEKLFF	TGTGCCAGCAGCCTTTCCCGGGACAGGGGTCGGTATGAAAAACTGTTTTTT
TRBV6-5	14	TRBJ1-1	-	-	CASSYWGMNTEAFF	TGTGCCAGCAGTTACTGGGGCATGAACACTGAAGCTTTCTTT
TRBV6-1	15	TRBJ2-7	-	-	CASSEAASVAYEQYF	TGTGCCAGCAGTGAAGCTGCTAGCGTAGCCTACGAGCAGTACTTC
TRBV29-1	12	TRBJ2-7	-	TRBD1	CSVGQGANEQYF	TGCAGCGTTGGCCAGGGGGCGAACGAGCAGTACTTC
TRBV11-3	14	TRBJ2-2	-	-	CASSPGTYTGELFF	TGTGCCAGCAGCCCGGGGACGTACACCGGGGAGCTGTTTTTT
TRBV18	16	TRBJ1-4	-	-	CASSPLQGGTNEKLFF	TGTGCCAGCTCACCGCTCCAGGGCGGCACTAATGAAAAACTGTTTTTT
TRBV25-1	15	TRBJ1-4	-	-	CASSVPQGPNEKLFF	TGTGCCAGCAGCGTTCCTCAGGGGCCCAATGAAAAACTGTTTTTT
TRBV7-2	13	TRBJ1-1	few	-	CASSLEQDTEAFF	TGTGCCAGCAGCTTAGAACAGGACACTGAAGCTTTCTTT
TRBV6-6	14	TRBJ2-7	many	TRBD1	CASRSGQDYNEQYF	TGTGCCAGCAGATCGGGACAGGACTACAACGAGCAGTACTTC
TRBV18	16	TRBJ1-6	-	TRBD1	CASSNRVTGGYSPLHF	TGTGCCAGCTCGAACCGCGTGACAGGGGGGTATTCACCCCTCCACTTT
TRBV10-2	14	TRBJ2-7	-	TRBD1	CASKGQGDSYEQYF	TGCGCCAGCAAGGGACAGGGGGACTCCTACGAGCAGTACTTC
TRBV2	15	TRBJ1-5	-	-	CASGREKSSNQPQHF	TGTGCCAGCGGGAGGGAAAAAAGTAGCAATCAGCCCCAGCATTTT